This entry concerns a single TCR beta chain. Its matching antigen is unknown. This record comes from a study of T cells in Graves' hyperthyroidism and ophthalmopathy. Study-level points and caveats: Blood also showed most of the thyroid clonotypes that were expanded above 0.001. Ophthalmopathy stood apart from stable hyperthyroidism in a 13 V-J model.

There were TCR beta CDR3 regions amplified from RNA transcripts. HTBI primers were used for first-round RT-PCR of the TCR CDR3. A single record per CDR3 protein comes from TCRdb applying MiXCR to the multiplex PCR reads. The sample contains fewer than 850,000 distinct CDR3 sequences, roughly 17% of which appear only once. V trimming: 0 bases; J trimming: 15 bases; junction bases outside the gene matches: 8. The germline V gene has CDR1 SGHRS and CDR2 YFSETQ. The CDR3 is 15 residues long. Across 18 months, stable Graves' hyperthyroidism was marked by no progression to ophthalmopathy. Lactation, pregnancy, other autoimmune disease or uncontrolled infection excluded patients.

The receptor was derived from a man aged 45 to 65 with Graves' hyperthyroidism. V is TRBV5-1 and J is TRBJ2-1, with TRBD2 matching over 14 bases. Material for sequencing was blood. The CDR3, as DNA: TGCGCCAGCAGCTTGGGGGGGACTAGCGGGAGTGGCAGGTTCTTC. Translated, it gives CASSLGGTSGSGRFF.